These T cell receptor beta chains were read from a single sample in a study of Graves' ophthalmopathy and Graves' hyperthyroidism. Using its own MiXCR run on the multiplex PCR reads, TCRdb lists one record per CDR3 protein. Of almost 750,000 distinct CDR3 sequences in the sample, 35% to 50% were seen once. The sample consisted of peripheral blood. The receptor source for this set is an adult man with Graves' ophthalmopathy. Both conserved end residues are part of each CDR3. Each record gives: CDR3 length, J gene, V gene, clone size, D gene, CDR3 protein, CDR3 DNA. The D gene is left open where the match is weak. A row's size may be missing; if present it is once, few, many or a size class.

cdr3_length: 12
j_call: TRBJ2-5
v_call: TRBV29-1
clone_size: many
d_call: NA
cdr3_aa: CSVPQGRETQYF
cdr3_nt: TGCAGCGTCCCTCAGGGAAGAGAGACCCAGTACTTC

cdr3_length: 16
j_call: TRBJ1-5
v_call: TRBV25-1
clone_size: many
d_call: NA
cdr3_aa: CASSESVLGGNQPQHF
cdr3_nt: TGTGCCAGCAGTGAATCCGTCCTGGGGGGCAATCAGCCCCAGCATTTT

cdr3_length: 14
j_call: TRBJ2-7
v_call: TRBV9
clone_size: few
d_call: TRBD1
cdr3_aa: CASSVGTGGFEQYF
cdr3_nt: TGTGCCAGCAGCGTCGGGACAGGGGGCTTCGAGCAGTACTTC

cdr3_length: 13
j_call: TRBJ2-5
v_call: TRBV7-2
clone_size: NA
d_call: NA
cdr3_aa: CASSMDRQETQYF
cdr3_nt: TGTGCCAGCAGCATGGACAGACAAGAGACCCAGTACTTC

cdr3_length: 12
j_call: TRBJ2-5
v_call: TRBV24-1
clone_size: NA
d_call: NA
cdr3_aa: CATSRMTDTGVF
cdr3_nt: TGTGCCACCAGTCGTATGACGGACACCGGGGTCTTC

cdr3_length: 14
j_call: TRBJ1-6
v_call: TRBV6-5
clone_size: NA
d_call: TRBD1
cdr3_aa: CASSSQGTLSPLHF
cdr3_nt: TGTGCCAGCAGTTCACAGGGGACCTTATCACCCCTCCACTTT

cdr3_length: 11
j_call: TRBJ1-2
v_call: TRBV15
clone_size: few
d_call: TRBD1
cdr3_aa: CATAQGDGYTF
cdr3_nt: TGTGCCACCGCACAGGGGGATGGCTACACCTTC

cdr3_length: 14
j_call: TRBJ2-5
v_call: TRBV29-1
clone_size: NA
d_call: TRBD1
cdr3_aa: CSVESGQGRETQYF
cdr3_nt: TGCAGCGTTGAATCGGGACAGGGCAGAGAGACCCAGTACTTC

cdr3_length: 17
j_call: TRBJ2-7
v_call: TRBV2
clone_size: few
d_call: TRBD2
cdr3_aa: CASSYSFSGRAGNEQYF
cdr3_nt: TGTGCCAGCAGTTACTCATTTAGCGGGAGGGCTGGGAACGAGCAGTACTTC

cdr3_length: 11
j_call: TRBJ1-1
v_call: TRBV29-1
clone_size: NA
d_call: TRBD1
cdr3_aa: CSSLGQGEAFF
cdr3_nt: TGCAGCAGTCTTGGACAGGGTGAAGCTTTCTTT

cdr3_length: 13
j_call: TRBJ2-2
v_call: TRBV6-4
clone_size: NA
d_call: NA
cdr3_aa: CATSPDSTGELFF
cdr3_nt: TGTGCCACCTCACCTGACAGCACCGGGGAGCTGTTTTTT

cdr3_length: 14
j_call: TRBJ1-1
v_call: TRBV25-1
clone_size: NA
d_call: TRBD1
cdr3_aa: CASSPGAGDRIMAF
cdr3_nt: TGTGCCAGCAGTCCAGGGGCCGGGGACAGGATAATGGCGTTT

cdr3_length: 14
j_call: TRBJ2-5
v_call: TRBV4-2
clone_size: few
d_call: TRBD1
cdr3_aa: CASSQARGRETQYF
cdr3_nt: TGTGCCAGCAGCCAAGCAAGGGGGCGAGAGACCCAGTACTTC

cdr3_length: 13
j_call: TRBJ2-7
v_call: TRBV7-3
clone_size: NA
d_call: NA
cdr3_aa: CASSLTRSDEQYF
cdr3_nt: TGTGCCAGCAGCTTAACCAGGTCTGACGAGCAGTACTTC

cdr3_length: 10
j_call: TRBJ2-1
v_call: TRBV12-3/TRBV12-4
clone_size: many
d_call: NA
cdr3_aa: CASKRNEQFF
cdr3_nt: TGTGCCAGTAAGCGTAATGAGCAGTTCTTC

cdr3_length: 16
j_call: TRBJ1-1
v_call: TRBV7-2
clone_size: few
d_call: NA
cdr3_aa: CASSPLGGRVETEAFF
cdr3_nt: TGTGCCAGCAGCCCATTGGGAGGTAGGGTGGAGACTGAAGCTTTCTTT

cdr3_length: 14
j_call: TRBJ1-2
v_call: TRBV20-1
clone_size: NA
d_call: TRBD1
cdr3_aa: CSAREWDSRTGYTF
cdr3_nt: TGCAGTGCTAGAGAGTGGGACAGTCGAACTGGCTACACCTTC

cdr3_length: 16
j_call: TRBJ2-5
v_call: TRBV11-3
clone_size: NA
d_call: TRBD1
cdr3_aa: CASSLVPGTGPETQYF
cdr3_nt: TGTGCCAGCAGCTTAGTACCGGGGACAGGCCCAGAGACCCAGTACTTC

cdr3_length: 14
j_call: TRBJ1-2
v_call: TRBV20-1
clone_size: NA
d_call: NA
cdr3_aa: CSADEPGTNYGYTF
cdr3_nt: TGCAGTGCAGACGAACCGGGGACTAACTATGGCTACACCTTC

cdr3_length: 13
j_call: TRBJ1-6
v_call: TRBV28
clone_size: few
d_call: NA
cdr3_aa: CASSLQGGSPLHF
cdr3_nt: TGTGCCAGCAGTTTACAGGGAGGTTCACCCCTCCACTTT

cdr3_length: 12
j_call: TRBJ1-1
v_call: TRBV7-9
clone_size: NA
d_call: NA
cdr3_aa: CASTFAGIEAFF
cdr3_nt: TGTGCCAGCACCTTCGCCGGGATTGAAGCTTTCTTT

cdr3_length: 15
j_call: TRBJ1-1
v_call: TRBV7-9
clone_size: many
d_call: TRBD1
cdr3_aa: CASSLGGTGRPEAFF
cdr3_nt: TGTGCCAGCAGCTTAGGCGGGACAGGGAGACCTGAAGCTTTCTTT

cdr3_length: 14
j_call: TRBJ2-3
v_call: TRBV19
clone_size: once
d_call: NA
cdr3_aa: CASSIQTVTDTQYF
cdr3_nt: TGTGCCAGTAGTATTCAGACAGTCACAGATACGCAGTATTTT

cdr3_length: 14
j_call: TRBJ2-7
v_call: TRBV7-2
clone_size: many
d_call: TRBD2
cdr3_aa: CASSLDLAGDEQYF
cdr3_nt: TGTGCCAGCAGCTTAGATCTAGCGGGAGACGAGCAGTACTTC

cdr3_length: 14
j_call: TRBJ2-3
v_call: TRBV7-9
clone_size: NA
d_call: TRBD2
cdr3_aa: CASKEGGQTDTQYF
cdr3_nt: TGTGCCAGCAAGGAGGGAGGGCAAACAGATACGCAGTATTTT

cdr3_length: 15
j_call: TRBJ1-5
v_call: TRBV24-1
clone_size: NA
d_call: TRBD1
cdr3_aa: CATAVTGAGDQPQHF
cdr3_nt: TGTGCCACCGCAGTTACAGGGGCGGGGGATCAGCCCCAGCATTTT

cdr3_length: 16
j_call: TRBJ2-1
v_call: TRBV7-2
clone_size: once
d_call: NA
cdr3_aa: CASTSPGRLLRNEQFF
cdr3_nt: TGTGCCAGCACCTCTCCAGGCAGACTCCTTCGGAATGAGCAGTTCTTC

cdr3_length: 16
j_call: TRBJ1-1
v_call: TRBV7-9
clone_size: NA
d_call: NA
cdr3_aa: CASSPRLETVNTEAFF
cdr3_nt: TGTGCCAGCAGCCCCCGCCTGGAGACAGTGAACACTGAAGCTTTCTTT

cdr3_length: 15
j_call: TRBJ1-3
v_call: TRBV15
clone_size: many
d_call: NA
cdr3_aa: CATSRDRSSGNTIYF
cdr3_nt: TGTGCCACCAGCAGAGACAGGAGCTCTGGAAACACCATATATTTT

cdr3_length: 14
j_call: TRBJ2-7
v_call: TRBV29-1
clone_size: NA
d_call: NA
cdr3_aa: CSGRKGTGYYEQYF
cdr3_nt: TGCAGCGGTCGAAAGGGAACAGGGTACTACGAGCAGTACTTC

cdr3_length: 15
j_call: TRBJ2-7
v_call: TRBV5-1
clone_size: many
d_call: NA
cdr3_aa: CASSLGEAGTYEQYF
cdr3_nt: TGCGCCAGCAGCTTGGGGGAGGCAGGGACCTACGAGCAGTACTTC

cdr3_length: 17
j_call: TRBJ2-7
v_call: TRBV2
clone_size: many
d_call: TRBD2
cdr3_aa: CASSERGLAGGSYEQYF
cdr3_nt: TGTGCCAGCAGTGAAAGGGGTCTAGCGGGAGGTAGCTACGAGCAGTACTTC

cdr3_length: 18
j_call: TRBJ1-2
v_call: TRBV7-9
clone_size: NA
d_call: TRBD1
cdr3_aa: CASSYYKGTDRTNYGYTF
cdr3_nt: TGTGCCAGCAGCTACTACAAAGGGACAGACCGAACAAACTATGGCTACACCTTC

cdr3_length: 15
j_call: TRBJ2-2
v_call: TRBV19
clone_size: NA
d_call: NA
cdr3_aa: CASSTFRELPGELFF
cdr3_nt: TGTGCCAGTAGTACGTTCAGGGAATTGCCCGGGGAGCTGTTTTTT

cdr3_length: 15
j_call: TRBJ2-5
v_call: TRBV15
clone_size: NA
d_call: TRBD2
cdr3_aa: CATSRDRGGSETQYF
cdr3_nt: TGTGCCACCAGCAGAGATCGGGGGGGCAGTGAGACCCAGTACTTC

cdr3_length: 14
j_call: TRBJ2-7
v_call: TRBV28
clone_size: once
d_call: NA
cdr3_aa: CASHLKRNNYEQYF
cdr3_nt: TGTGCCAGCCACCTAAAGAGGAATAACTACGAGCAGTACTTC

cdr3_length: 17
j_call: TRBJ1-2
v_call: TRBV4-2
clone_size: NA
d_call: NA
cdr3_aa: CASSQDNRGVRPYGYTF
cdr3_nt: TGTGCCAGCAGCCAAGATAATCGTGGGGTTCGCCCCTATGGCTACACCTTC

cdr3_length: 16
j_call: TRBJ2-7
v_call: TRBV12-3/TRBV12-4
clone_size: NA
d_call: NA
cdr3_aa: CASSLGSVPEVGEQYF
cdr3_nt: TGTGCCAGCAGTTTAGGTAGCGTCCCCGAGGTTGGGGAGCAGTACTTC

cdr3_length: 15
j_call: TRBJ1-1
v_call: TRBV7-3
clone_size: NA
d_call: TRBD1
cdr3_aa: CASSRKGTGGTEAFF
cdr3_nt: TGTGCCAGCAGCCGAAAGGGGACAGGGGGCACTGAAGCTTTCTTT

cdr3_length: 15
j_call: TRBJ1-1
v_call: TRBV20-1
clone_size: once
d_call: TRBD1
cdr3_aa: CSAPSGGDMRTEAFF
cdr3_nt: TGCAGTGCGCCCTCAGGGGGGGATATGAGAACTGAAGCTTTCTTT

cdr3_length: 14
j_call: TRBJ1-2
v_call: TRBV7-6
clone_size: NA
d_call: NA
cdr3_aa: CASSFRGARAGYTF
cdr3_nt: TGTGCCAGCAGCTTCCGAGGGGCGAGGGCTGGCTACACCTTC

cdr3_length: 13
j_call: TRBJ1-5
v_call: TRBV19
clone_size: few
d_call: NA
cdr3_aa: CASSRGDNQPQHF
cdr3_nt: TGTGCCAGTAGTAGGGGGGACAATCAGCCCCAGCATTTT

cdr3_length: 14
j_call: TRBJ1-5
v_call: TRBV7-2
clone_size: many
d_call: NA
cdr3_aa: CASSLWSSDQPQHF
cdr3_nt: TGTGCCAGCAGCTTATGGTCATCAGATCAGCCCCAGCATTTT

cdr3_length: 17
j_call: TRBJ1-5
v_call: TRBV24-1
clone_size: few
d_call: TRBD1
cdr3_aa: CATSDPGTGIGNQPQHF
cdr3_nt: TGTGCCACCAGTGACCCAGGGACAGGGATTGGCAATCAGCCCCAGCATTTT

cdr3_length: 16
j_call: TRBJ1-3
v_call: TRBV19
clone_size: few
d_call: NA
cdr3_aa: CASSRRQSFSGNTIYF
cdr3_nt: TGTGCCAGTAGCAGAAGACAGTCTTTTTCTGGAAACACCATATATTTT

cdr3_length: 13
j_call: TRBJ2-3
v_call: TRBV29-1
clone_size: few
d_call: NA
cdr3_aa: CSVEVAATDTQYF
cdr3_nt: TGCAGCGTTGAAGTGGCGGCCACAGATACGCAGTATTTT